These 13 T cell receptor beta chains share one sample of origin, sequenced in a study of OX40 agonist ivuxolimab in advanced cancers. Profiling relied on immunoSEQ multiplex PCR, and the TCRdb table lists in-frame clones only, not all of them. The sample lists about 110,000 clones, around 93% occurring once. The material was CD4+ or CD8+ T cells sorted from blood, obtained in a trial of the OX40 agonist ivuxolimab. Source of these receptors: an adult with an advanced solid tumor such as melanoma, head and neck, liver or kidney cancer.

This chain uses TRBV30 with TRBJ1-6; 7 positions match TRBD1. CDR3 size: 15 residues. The J segment lost 0 bases and the V segment lost 5 bases, leaving 4 bases of the junction unmatched. In germline, CDR1 is GTSNPN, CDR2 SVGIG (reference sequence). CDR3 nucleotide sequence: TGTGCCTGGGAGGGACAGAGCTCCTATAATTCACCCCTCCACTTT. Translation: CAWEGQSSYNSPLHF.

This chain connects TRBV7-8 to TRBJ1-3; 7 bases fit TRBD1. The CDR3 spans 12 residues. Trimming at V came to 5 bases and at J to 8 bases, leaving 3 bases not matched to a gene. Germline loops: CDR1 SGHVS, CDR2 FQNEAQ. CDR3 nucleotide sequence: TGTGCCAGCAGCCCCCAGGGGGACACCATATATTTT. Residues: CASSPQGDTIYF.

CDR3 coding DNA: TGTGCCTGGAGTGTTGGACAGGGGATAGTGACCCAGTACTTC. Translation gives CAWSVGQGIVTQYF. The V call is TRBV30, the J call TRBJ2-5; 9 bases fit TRBD1. The CDR3 length is 14 residues. V gave up 0 bases and J gave up 7 bases; unmatched junction bases: 6. The germline V gene encodes CDR1 GTSNPN and CDR2 SVGIG (reference sequence).

The J gene is TRBJ2-5, the V gene TRBV11-2; tentatively, D is TRBD2 (5 bases). The CDR3 has 14 residues. The V and J ends lost 3 bases and 4 bases respectively, with 12 bases between them. Germline values: CDR1 SGHAT, CDR2 FQNNGV. CDR3 protein: CASSLPRGGETQYF. The CDR3 coding sequence is TGTGCCAGCAGCTTGCCTAGAGGAGGAGAGACCCAGTACTTC.

The gene calls are TRBV5-8 and TRBJ2-3, with TRBD2 matching 14 bases. The CDR3 is made up of 18 amino acids. CDR1 is SGHTS, CDR2 YDEGEE, per germline. The junction had 7 bases not matched to a gene; V was cut back by 0 bases and J by 4 bases. The CDR3 coding sequence is TGTGCCAGCAGCTTGGGGACTAGCGGGGGGCTTGGGTCAGATACGCAGTATTTT. It translates to CASSLGTSGGLGSDTQYF. The full variable domain, its missing parts supplied by reference TRBV5-8 and TRBJ2-3, is EAGVTQSPTHLIKTRGQQATLRCSPISGHTSVYWYQQALGLGLQFLLWYDEGEERNRGNFPPRFSGRQFPNYSSELNVNALELEDSALYLCASSLGTSGGLGSDTQYFGPGTRLTVL.

This chain uses TRBV6-5 with TRBJ2-3, with D perhaps TRBD1 or TRBD2 (5 bases each). Germline V gene data show CDR1 as MNHEY and CDR2 as SVGAGI. CDR3 length: 15 residues. V lost 5 bases and J lost 3, with 15 bases in between. DNA of the CDR3: TGTGCCAGCAGTCCGGGACCTCCTAGGACAGATACGCAGTATTTT. This encodes CASSPGPPRTDTQYF.

V usage is TRBV19 and J usage is TRBJ2-7; D gene ambiguous. Germline CDR1 is LNHDA and CDR2 is SQIVND (reference sequence). Trimming removed 5 bases from V and 4 bases from J, with 9 bases in between. The CDR3 loop spans 12 amino acids. The CDR3 here is CASSQGIYEQYF. The CDR3 region has the DNA TGTGCCAGTAGTCAAGGGATTTACGAGCAGTACTTC.

The chain joins TRBV6-1 to TRBJ1-1; D gene uncertain. CDR3 length: 13 residues. Trimming pared 3 bases from V and 2 bases from J, leaving 7 bases between. Germline CDR1 reads MNHNS; CDR2 reads SASEGT. The CDR3, as DNA: TGTGCCAGCAGTGATAACGTTAACACTGAAGCTTTCTTT. The encoded protein is CASSDNVNTEAFF.

The chain combines TRBV28 with TRBJ2-2; no reliable D call. V lost 8 bases and J lost 4, with 14 bases in between. The germline V gene encodes CDR1 MDHEN and CDR2 SYDVKM. CDR3 length equals 14 residues. The CDR3 sequence is CASGFMGLTGELFF. CDR3 in DNA: TGTGCCAGCGGGTTCATGGGTCTCACCGGGGAGCTGTTTTTT.

The chain recombines TRBV9 with TRBJ1-1; D uncertain. Germline V CDR1 and CDR2: SGDLS, YYNGEE. The CDR3 consists of 15 residues. The V end was cut by 0 bases, the J end by 0 bases, with 9 bases between. DNA for the CDR3: TGTGCCAGCAGCGTAGGATCATGGCTGAACACTGAAGCTTTCTTT. Translation gives CASSVGSWLNTEAFF.

The chain is built from TRBV6-6 and TRBJ1-1; 7 positions match TRBD1. This CDR3 is built from 13 residues. Germline-derived CDR1 and CDR2 are MNHNY and SVGAGI (reference sequence). J lost 1 base, V lost 5 bases, and 1 base had no gene match. CDR3 DNA sequence: TGTGCCAGCAGTCGGGACAGGAACACTGAAGCTTTCTTT. Amino acid sequence: CASSRDRNTEAFF.

The gene calls are TRBV6-5 and TRBJ1-6; no reliable D call. The CDR3 is 15 amino acids. With 0 bases removed from V and 3 bases from J, the gap between germline ends came to 6 bases. The V gene's germline CDR1 is MNHEY and CDR2 SVGAGI. CDR3: CASSYSGIYNSPLHF. CDR3 coding DNA: TGTGCCAGCAGTTACTCGGGCATCTATAATTCACCCCTCCACTTT.

The chain couples TRBV30 to TRBJ2-7; 13 positions agree with TRBD2. This CDR3 spans 14 amino acids. The V gene end was trimmed by 3 bases and the J gene end by 9 bases; junction bases not matched to a gene: 8. CDR1 and CDR2 from the germline V gene are GTSNPN and SVGIG (reference sequence). Written as DNA, the CDR3 is TGTGCCTGGAGCGACCCACTAGCGGGAGGGGGGCAGTACTTC. Encoded protein: CAWSDPLAGGGQYF.